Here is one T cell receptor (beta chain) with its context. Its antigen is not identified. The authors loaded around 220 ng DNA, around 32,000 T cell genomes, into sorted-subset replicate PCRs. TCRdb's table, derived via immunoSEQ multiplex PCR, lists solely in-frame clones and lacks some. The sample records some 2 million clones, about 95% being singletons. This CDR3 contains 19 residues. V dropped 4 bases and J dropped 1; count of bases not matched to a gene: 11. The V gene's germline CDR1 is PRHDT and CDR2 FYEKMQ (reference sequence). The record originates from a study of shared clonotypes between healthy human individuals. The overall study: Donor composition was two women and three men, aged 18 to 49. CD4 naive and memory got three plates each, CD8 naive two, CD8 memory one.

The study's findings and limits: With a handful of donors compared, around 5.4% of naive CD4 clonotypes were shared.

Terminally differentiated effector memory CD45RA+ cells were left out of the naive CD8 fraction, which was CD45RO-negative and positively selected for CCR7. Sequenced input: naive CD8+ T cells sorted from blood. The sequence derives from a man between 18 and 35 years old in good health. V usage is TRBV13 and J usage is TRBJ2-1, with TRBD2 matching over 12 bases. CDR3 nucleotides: TGTGCCAGCAGCTCCGGCCTAGCGGGAGGGACTATATCCTACAATGAGCAGTTCTTC. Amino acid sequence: CASSSGLAGGTISYNEQFF.